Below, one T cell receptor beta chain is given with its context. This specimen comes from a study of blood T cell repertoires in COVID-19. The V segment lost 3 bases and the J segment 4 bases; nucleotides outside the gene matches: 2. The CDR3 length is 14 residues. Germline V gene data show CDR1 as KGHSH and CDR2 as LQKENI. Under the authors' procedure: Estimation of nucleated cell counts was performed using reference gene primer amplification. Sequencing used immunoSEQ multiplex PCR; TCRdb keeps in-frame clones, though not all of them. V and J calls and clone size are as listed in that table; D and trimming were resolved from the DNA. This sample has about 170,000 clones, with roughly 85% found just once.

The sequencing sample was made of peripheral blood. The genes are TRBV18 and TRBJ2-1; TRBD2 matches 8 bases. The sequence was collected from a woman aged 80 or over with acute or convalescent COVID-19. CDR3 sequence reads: CASSPSGEYNEQFF. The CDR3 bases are TGTGCCAGCTCACCTAGCGGGGAATACAATGAGCAGTTCTTC.